This T cell receptor beta chain is drawn from a study of CD8+ T cells in alopecia areata. Germline values: CDR1 SNHLY, CDR2 FYNNEI. This CDR3 spans 12 amino acids. Trimming took off 3 bases at V and 4 bases at J, with 6 bases between the two ends. Extracted from the samples, RNA was reverse transcribed into cDNA to serve as the sequencing template. Produced via immunoSEQ multiplex PCR; TCRdb's table is partial and in-frame only. The sample contains roughly 250,000 clones, 67% of which appear only once. Sequenced material: CD4+ T cells sorted from blood, taken at week 0. The receptor comes from a human donor with alopecia areata. The genes are TRBV2 and TRBJ1-1; D is ambiguous. CDR3 amino acids: CASSDAPTEAFF. CDR3 in DNA: TGTGCCAGCAGTGACGCCCCCACTGAAGCTTTCTTT.